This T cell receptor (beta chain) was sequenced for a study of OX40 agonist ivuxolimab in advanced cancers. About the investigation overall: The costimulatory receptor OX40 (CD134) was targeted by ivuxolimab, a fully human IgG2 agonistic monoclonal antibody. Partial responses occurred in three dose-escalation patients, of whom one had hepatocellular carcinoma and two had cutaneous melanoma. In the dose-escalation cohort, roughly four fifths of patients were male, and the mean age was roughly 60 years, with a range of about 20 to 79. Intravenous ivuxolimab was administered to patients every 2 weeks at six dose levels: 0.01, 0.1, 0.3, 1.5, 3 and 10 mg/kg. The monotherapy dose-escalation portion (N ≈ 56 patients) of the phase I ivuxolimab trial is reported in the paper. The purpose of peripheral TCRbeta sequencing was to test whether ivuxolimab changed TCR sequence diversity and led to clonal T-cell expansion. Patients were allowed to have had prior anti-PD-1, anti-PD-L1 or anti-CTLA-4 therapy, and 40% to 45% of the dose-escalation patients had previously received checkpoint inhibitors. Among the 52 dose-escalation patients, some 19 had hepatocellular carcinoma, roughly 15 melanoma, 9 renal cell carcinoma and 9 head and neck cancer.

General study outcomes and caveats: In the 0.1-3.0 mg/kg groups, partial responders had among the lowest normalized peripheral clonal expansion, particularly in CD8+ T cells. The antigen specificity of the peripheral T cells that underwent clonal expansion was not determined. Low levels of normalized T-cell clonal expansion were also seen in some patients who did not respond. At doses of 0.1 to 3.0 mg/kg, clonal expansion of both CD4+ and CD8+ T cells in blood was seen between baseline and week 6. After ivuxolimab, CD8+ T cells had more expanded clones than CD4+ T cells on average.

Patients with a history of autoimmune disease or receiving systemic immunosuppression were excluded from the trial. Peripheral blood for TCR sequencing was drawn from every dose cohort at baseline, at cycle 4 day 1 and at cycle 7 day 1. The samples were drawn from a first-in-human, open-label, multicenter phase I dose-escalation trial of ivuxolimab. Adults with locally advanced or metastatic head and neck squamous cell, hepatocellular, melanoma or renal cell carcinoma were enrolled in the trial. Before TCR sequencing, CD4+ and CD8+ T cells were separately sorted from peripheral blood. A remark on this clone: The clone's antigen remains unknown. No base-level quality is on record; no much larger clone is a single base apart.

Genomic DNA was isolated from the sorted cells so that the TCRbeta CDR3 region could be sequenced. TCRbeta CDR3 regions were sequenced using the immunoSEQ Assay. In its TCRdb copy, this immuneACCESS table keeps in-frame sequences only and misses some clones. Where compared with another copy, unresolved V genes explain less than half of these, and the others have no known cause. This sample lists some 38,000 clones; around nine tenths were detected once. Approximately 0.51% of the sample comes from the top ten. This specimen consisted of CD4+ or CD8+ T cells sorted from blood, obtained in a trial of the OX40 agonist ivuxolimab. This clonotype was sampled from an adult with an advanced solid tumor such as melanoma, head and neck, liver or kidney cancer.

The CDR3 corresponds to CASSLSSPPGTQYF. The DNA sequence is given as TGTGCCAGCAGCCTTTCATCACCCCCTGGGACCCAGTACTTC. The sequence is built from TRBV5-6 and TRBJ2-5; the D gene assignment is ambiguous. The CDR1 and CDR2 encoded by the germline V gene are SGHDT and YYEEEE. The CDR3 runs 14 residues from the cysteine to the phenylalanine. Only the CDR3 portion is preserved as DNA: 42 bases, with reading frame beginning at the first base. The V and J ends are trimmed by 4 bases and 7 bases, leaving 17 bases between them.